The clone carrying this T cell receptor (beta chain) occurred a few times. Its antigen is not identified. cDNA libraries for TCR beta contained unique molecular identifiers. cDNA molecules numbering about half a million came from about 0.94 to 9.7 million T cells. TCRdb re-derived calls from the PCR reads in MiXCR, one entry per CDR3 protein. The sample records approximately 400,000 distinct CDR3 sequences, around 33% being singletons. This record belongs to a study of post-analysis software for immune sequencing data. Study summary: Relapsing-remitting, secondary progressive and progressive-relapsing forms of multiple sclerosis all featured among disease courses.

CDR1 is SGDLS and CDR2 is YYNGEE in the germline V gene. This CDR3 region has 13 residues. Trimming removed 5 bases at V and 2 bases at J, with 10 bases between. General study results and limits: In patients, TRBV5-6, TRBV5-1 and TRBV20-1 belonged to five or six TRBV segments found more frequently than in controls. Analysis by F measure revealed that same-batch samples clustered strongly together. Significantly decreased normalized Chao1 diversity was recorded for multiple sclerosis patients relative to controls.

This TCR was recovered from a girl aged 5 to 17 with multiple sclerosis. The sample comprised blood. The chain joins TRBV9 to TRBJ2-5; D may be TRBD2 (6 bases). Written as DNA, the CDR3 is TGTGCCAGCAGTGTCGGACTACAAGAGACCCAGTACTTC. It specifies CASSVGLQETQYF.